These 17 T cell receptor beta chains originate from one sample sequenced in a study of STAT3 mutations in large granular lymphocyte leukemia. Assay: immunoSEQ multiplex PCR; the TCRdb copy retains only in-frame clones and omits some. The sample shows tens of thousands of clones, about 81% of them seen only once. The study's findings and limits: In T-cell large granular lymphocyte leukemia, about half of patients showed multiple immunodominant subclonotypes.

These receptors' targets are unknown. Sequenced: PBMCs. The receptors shown here come from a human donor with T large granular lymphocyte leukemia. Some clones in this sample may be carry-over from other donors' samples.

This chain uses TRBV7-7 with TRBJ2-3; TRBD2 aligns across 7 bases. This CDR3 comprises 13 residues. V shed 1 base and J 6 bases; nucleotides not matched to a gene: 1. Germline V CDR1 and CDR2: SSHAT, FNYEAQ (reference sequence). CDR3 nucleotide sequence: TGTGCCAGCAGCTTAGATAGCGGGGATACGCAGTATTTT. Translated: CASSLDSGDTQYF.

This chain links TRBV4-1 with TRBJ1-2, with 7 bases aligning to TRBD1. The CDR3 consists of 15 residues. With V trimmed by 4 bases and J by 2 bases, 7 bases remained unmatched. Germline lookup yields CDR1 MGHRA and CDR2 YSYEKL. The CDR3 loop is CASSPSGTENYGYTF. DNA of the CDR3: TGCGCCAGCAGCCCTTCCGGGACAGAAAACTATGGCTACACCTTC.

The rearrangement joins TRBV6-5 to TRBJ2-7; D not certain. This CDR3 has 12 amino acids. The V end was cut by 7 bases, the J end by 0 bases, with 7 bases between. Per germline, CDR1 MNHEY and CDR2 SVGAGI. The CDR3 DNA sequence: TGTGCCAGCAAAGCAGGCTCCTACGAGCAGTACTTC. Translation gives CASKAGSYEQYF.

The chain couples TRBV9 to TRBJ1-2; no definite D call. Germline loops: CDR1 SGDLS, CDR2 YYNGEE. The ends were cut back, 4 bases at V and 1 base at J, with 11 bases in the middle. This CDR3 comprises 14 residues. The CDR3 protein is CASSPRPDNYGYTF. The CDR3 DNA reads TGTGCCAGCAGCCCGCGACCGGATAACTATGGCTACACCTTC.

V is TRBV5-4 and J is TRBJ1-1; maybe TRBD1 (5 bases). The CDR3 totals 14 residues. Trimming removed 4 bases at V and 4 bases at J, with 14 bases between. The V gene's germline CDR1 is SGHNT and CDR2 YYREEE (reference sequence). Here the CDR3 reads CASSPGQGATEAFF. The DNA of the CDR3 is TGTGCCAGCAGCCCTGGGCAGGGTGCCACTGAAGCTTTCTTT. The full variable domain, rest sourced from reference TRBV5-4 and TRBJ1-1, is ETGVTQSPTHLIKTRGQQVTLRCSSQSGHNTVSWYQQALGQGPQFIFQYYREEENGRGNFPPRFSGLQFPNYSSELNVNALELDDSALYLCASSPGQGATEAFFGQGTRLTVV.

For this clone: The germline gene is not matched at one end of the junction; a read error may be the cause. The chain has TRBV12-5 and TRBJ2-1; D is undetermined. Per the germline V gene, CDR1 is LGHNT and CDR2 is FRNRAP. This CDR3 is 11 amino acids long. CDR3 coding DNA: TGTGCTAGTGGTTCCTACGATGAGCAGTTCTTC. It is translated as CASGSYDEQFF. Supplemented by reference TRBV12-5 and TRBJ2-1, the full variable domain reads DARVTQTPRHKVTEMGQEVTMRCQPILGHNTVFWYRQTMMQGLELLAYFRNRAPLDDSGMPKDRFSAEMPDATLATLKIQPSEPRDSAVYFCASGSYDEQFFGPGTRLTVL.

V is TRBV10-3 and J is TRBJ1-6; perhaps TRBD1 as D (6 bases). V lost 0 bases to trimming and J lost 4 bases, with 13 bases between them. This CDR3 contains 17 residues. Germline CDR1 and CDR2: ENHRY and SYGVKD. The CDR3 nucleotides are TGTGCCATCAGTGAGTCGGGGGAAACAGGGTATAATTCACCCCTCCACTTT. Encoded protein: CAISESGETGYNSPLHF.

About this clone itself: Other nucleotide sequences in the sample specify the same CDR3. The chain's CDR3 is CASSPTSGGADTQYF. CDR3 nucleotide sequence: TGTGCCAGCAGCCCGACTAGCGGGGGGGCAGATACGCAGTATTTT. J is TRBJ2-3 and V is TRBV28, with 14 bases identical to TRBD2. The germline V gene encodes CDR1 MDHEN and CDR2 SYDVKM. The CDR3 runs 15 residues. The V segment lost 6 bases and the J segment 4 bases; nucleotides outside the gene matches: 3.

This rearrangement joins TRBV5-1 to TRBJ1-1; 8 bases fit TRBD1. The germline V gene encodes CDR1 SGHRS and CDR2 YFSETQ. The J segment lost 2 bases and the V segment lost 4 bases, leaving 10 bases of the junction unmatched. There are 16 residues in the CDR3. The CDR3 coding sequence is TGCGCCAGCAGCGTAGCCATACAGGGGGGTAACACTGAAGCTTTCTTT. This translates into CASSVAIQGGNTEAFF. The complete variable domain, with remaining parts taken from reference TRBV5-1 and TRBJ1-1, reads KAGVTQTPRYLIKTRGQQVTLSCSPISGHRSVSWYQQTPGQGLQFLFEYFSETQRNKGNFPGRFSGRQFSNSRSEMNVSTLELGDSALYLCASSVAIQGGNTEAFFGQGTRLTVV.

This clone is a singleton in its sample. This chain uses TRBV7-9 with TRBJ2-2; possibly TRBD2 for D (6 bases). This CDR3 region has 12 residues. The germline V and J ends were trimmed by 11 bases and 8 bases, with 15 bases remaining between them. Germline CDR1 and CDR2: SEHNR and FQNEAQ (reference sequence). The CDR3 here is CARGLSTGELFF. As DNA, the CDR3 is TGTGCCCGGGGACTGTCAACGGGGGAGCTGTTTTTT.

V and J are TRBV19 and TRBJ2-5; 7 bases align to TRBD1. The CDR3 totals 15 residues. Germline CDR1 reads LNHDA; CDR2 reads SQIVND (reference sequence). With V trimmed by 0 bases and J by 5 bases, 6 bases remained unmatched. DNA of the CDR3: TGTGCCAGTAGTATAGATAGACAGGGAAGGGAGACCCAGTACTTC. Translated: CASSIDRQGRETQYF.

The chain employs TRBV7-8 and TRBJ2-2, with D possibly called TRBD1 or TRBD2 (5 bases each). The V end was cut by 5 bases, the J end by 5 bases, with 18 bases between. CDR1 and CDR2 (germline): SGHVS, FQNEAQ. This CDR3 is built from 16 residues. CDR3 amino acids: CASSPRGLGETGELFF. CDR3 bases: TGTGCCAGCAGCCCCCGCGGTCTGGGGGAAACCGGGGAGCTGTTTTTT.

The chain recombines TRBV23-1 with TRBJ2-1, with TRBD1 as a possible D gene (5 bases). TRBV23-1 is noted as an ORF with a role that remains uncertain. V gave up 0 bases and J gave up 4 bases, with 13 bases separating them. CDR3 length: 16 residues. The CDR3 nucleotides are TGCGCCAGCAGTCAATCGATGCTACAGGAGTACAATGAGCAGTTCTTC. As protein: CASSQSMLQEYNEQFF.

The V and J genes are TRBV4-2 and TRBJ2-7, with TRBD1 identical over 11 bases. The CDR3 consists of 18 residues. In germline, CDR1 is LGHNA, CDR2 YNFKEQ. Unmatched junction bases numbered 11, after V lost 0 bases and J lost 4 bases. The CDR3 region has the DNA TGTGCCAGCAGCCAAGACAGGGGGACAGGGGGGACGGGGTACGAGCAGTACTTC. Protein: CASSQDRGTGGTGYEQYF.

The chain joins TRBV10-3 to TRBJ2-5; 10 bases agree with TRBD1. V shed 2 bases and J 2 bases; nucleotides not matched to a gene: 8. Germline CDR1 and CDR2: ENHRY and SYGVKD. This CDR3 contains 17 residues. The CDR3 DNA sequence: TGTGCCATCAGTGAGCGGGACAGGGGAGGACGGCAAGAGACCCAGTACTTC. Translation gives CAISERDRGGRQETQYF.

J is TRBJ2-7 and V is TRBV29-1, with D unresolved. V lost 3 bases and J 2 bases, leaving 11 bases between the germline ends. CDR1 and CDR2 (germline): SQVTM, ANQGSEA. CDR3 length: 13 amino acids. CDR3 sequence (DNA): TGCAGCGTTGACTCGGAAGGCACCTACGAGCAGTACTTC. Its translation: CSVDSEGTYEQYF.

The chain uses TRBV28 and TRBJ1-2; TRBD1 agrees at 8 bases. Trimming removed 7 bases from V and 7 bases from J; junction bases left unmatched: 17. The CDR3 is 16 residues long. CDR1 is MDHEN and CDR2 is SYDVKM in the germline V gene. In nucleotides, the CDR3 is TGTGCCAGCACCCCATCGGGAGGACAGGGACAGATTGGCTACACCTTC. Residues: CASTPSGGQGQIGYTF.